This T cell receptor (beta chain) is drawn from a study of vaccination and CD4 T cells after COVID-19. Across the whole study: Cells received overlapping spike peptides from SARS-CoV-2, HCoV-NL63, HCoV-OC43 and HCoV-229E as stimulation.

Notes on this clonotype: Its target is not known.

The assay that was used to sequence DNA from cultured CD4+ T cells was the Oncomine TCR Beta short-read assay. TCRdb passed the PCR reads through MiXCR, listing each CDR3 protein once. The data hold fewer than 25,000 distinct CDR3 sequences, with roughly 37% observed a single time. The treatment is: roughly 11-day PBMC culture with coronavirus spike peptide pools or control peptides (ViraFEST assay). The receptor comes from a human donor who received a COVID-19 vaccine. This specimen consisted of CD4+ T cells from blood, cultured in vitro, obtained before SARS-CoV-2 vaccination.

The CDR3 is CAISEGTSQETQYF. The CDR3 nucleotides read TGTGCCATCAGTGAAGGGACTTCCCAAGAGACCCAGTACTTC. V is TRBV10-3 and J is TRBJ2-5; D is possibly TRBD2 (6 bases). The CDR3 has 14 residues. In germline, CDR1 is ENHRY, CDR2 SYGVKD. V lost 3 bases and J 1 base, leaving 9 bases between the germline ends.